The 30 T cell receptor beta chains listed next were all sequenced from one sample in a study of neoadjuvant anti-PD-1 for oral cavity cancer. Indicated time point: after neoadjuvant nivolumab, at surgical resection. Assay: immunoSEQ multiplex PCR; the TCRdb copy retains only in-frame clones and omits some. Among around 14,000 clones listed, around 70% were seen once. The sample here was PBMCs, taken after nivolumab (anti-PD-1) treatment. Receptor source: a person between 40 and 80 years old with oral cavity squamous cell carcinoma.

The CDR3 DNA reads as TGTGCCAGCAGCTTAGAAGCAGGGTGGAACACTGAAGCTTTCTTT. It is translated as CASSLEAGWNTEAFF. The chain uses TRBV7-9 and TRBJ1-1, with a weak D call TRBD1 (5 bases). Trimming removed 1 base at V and 1 base at J, with 10 bases between. CDR1 SEHNR and CDR2 FQNEAQ come from the germline V gene (reference sequence). The CDR3 totals 15 residues.

The chain employs TRBV30 and TRBJ2-2, with a possible D match to TRBD2 (7 bases). Trimming removed 5 bases at V and 4 bases at J, with 17 bases between. The length of the CDR3 is 15 residues. CDR1 is GTSNPN, CDR2 SVGIG, per germline (reference sequence). CDR3 DNA sequence: TGTGCCTGGTGCTGGGGGGGGCCTGGCACCGGGGAGCTGTTTTTT. It yields the protein CAWCWGGPGTGELFF.

V and J are TRBV5-1 and TRBJ2-3, with D perhaps TRBD1 (7 bases). Per the germline V gene, CDR1 is SGHRS and CDR2 is YFSETQ. Trimming took off 4 bases at V and 4 bases at J, with 13 bases between the two ends. This CDR3 region has 14 residues. CDR3 nucleotides: TGCGCCAGCAGCCGGCCAGGGGGGCCAGATACGCAGTATTTT. The encoded protein is CASSRPGGPDTQYF.

The rearrangement uses TRBV30 and TRBJ2-7; D is possibly TRBD1 or TRBD2 (5 bases each). Germline V gene lookup returns CDR1 GTSNPN and CDR2 SVGIG (reference sequence). V shed 5 bases and J shed 0 bases, with 17 bases lying between them. The CDR3 spans 15 residues. CDR3 DNA: TGTGCCTGGTTAGGACGGGGACCATCCTCCTACGAGCAGTACTTC. Amino acid sequence: CAWLGRGPSSYEQYF.

V and J are TRBV19 and TRBJ2-7, with TRBD1 identical over 7 bases. The germline gives CDR1 LNHDA, CDR2 SQIVND (reference sequence). The J segment lost 5 bases and the V segment lost 5 bases, leaving 12 bases of the junction unmatched. This CDR3 has 15 residues. CDR3 residues: CASSVQTGRNDEQYF. Here the CDR3 DNA reads TGTGCCAGTAGTGTCCAGACAGGGCGGAATGACGAGCAGTACTTC.

The V and J genes are TRBV7-8 and TRBJ2-5; the D gene is possibly TRBD2 (5 bases). Germline V gene data show CDR1 as SGHVS and CDR2 as FQNEAQ. The CDR3 is 19 residues long. The V and J ends lost 5 bases and 3 bases respectively, with 28 bases between them. This CDR3 is CASSTRRGRSKEVEETQYF. CDR3 sequence (DNA): TGTGCCAGCAGCACCCGACGTGGGAGATCAAAGGAGGTTGAAGAGACCCAGTACTTC.

V and J are TRBV30 and TRBJ1-4, with 8 bases that match TRBD1. Germline V gene sequence: CDR1 GTSNPN, CDR2 SVGIG (reference sequence). Trimming cost V 0 bases and J 8 bases; bases outside gene matches: 11. The length of the CDR3 is 16 residues. This CDR3 reads CAWSVLGRDRREKLFF. The CDR3, as DNA: TGTGCCTGGAGTGTACTGGGTAGGGACAGGAGGGAAAAACTGTTTTTT.

The genes are TRBV30 and TRBJ1-5; D possibly corresponds to TRBD1 (6 bases). CDR1 and CDR2 from the germline V gene are GTSNPN and SVGIG (reference sequence). This CDR3 has 14 residues. Trimming stripped 3 bases from V and 2 bases from J, with 11 bases between. The CDR3 coding sequence is TGTGCCTGGAGGGATCCAGGGGGCAATCAGCCCCAGCATTTT. Residues: CAWRDPGGNQPQHF.

This rearrangement joins TRBV2 to TRBJ2-1; 11 nucleotides align to TRBD2. Looked up from germline, CDR1 is SNHLY and CDR2 is FYNNEI. The CDR3 runs to 18 residues. V was clipped by 4 bases and J by 6 bases; unmatched bases: 14. CDR3 DNA: TGTGCCAGCAGTGCCAGATCAACTAGCGGGAGTTTGGTCAATGAGCAGTTCTTC. This gives the protein CASSARSTSGSLVNEQFF.

The V and J genes are TRBV30 and TRBJ1-3; no clear D gene. This CDR3 is 12 amino acids long. CDR1 and CDR2 from the germline V gene are GTSNPN and SVGIG (reference sequence). Deletions cut 4 bases from V and 4 bases from J, with 8 bases between. The CDR3 protein is CAWKDPGNTIYF. The CDR3 DNA reads as TGTGCCTGGAAAGACCCAGGAAACACCATATATTTT.

The CDR3, as DNA: TGCGCCAGCAGTGATGGGGGGACGGTCTACGAGCAGTACTTC. Residues: CASSDGGTVYEQYF. V usage is TRBV10-2 and J usage is TRBJ2-7; possible D gene TRBD2, 6 bases. The CDR3 length is 14 residues. CDR1 WSHSY and CDR2 SAAADI come from the germline V gene. Trimming removed 3 bases at V and 3 bases at J, with 12 bases between.

The chain couples TRBV6-1 to TRBJ2-1; 10 bases fit TRBD1. Germline CDR1 MNHNS, CDR2 SASEGT. J gave up 5 bases and V 3 bases, and 4 bases lay outside the gene matches. This CDR3 comprises 15 residues. DNA of the CDR3: TGTGCCAGCAGTGACTGGACAGGGGGACACAATGAGCAGTTCTTC. Translation gives CASSDWTGGHNEQFF.

V usage is TRBV10-3 and J usage is TRBJ2-7; possible D gene TRBD1, 7 bases. V lost 6 bases and J 0 bases, leaving 21 bases between the germline ends. The CDR3 has 17 amino acids. CDR1 is ENHRY, CDR2 SYGVKD, per germline. In nucleotides, the CDR3 is TGTGCCATCAGAGAAAGACTAGGACAGGATCCCTCCTACGAGCAGTACTTC. This gives the protein CAIRERLGQDPSYEQYF.

The CDR3 nucleotides read TGTGCCATCAGTGTTCCAGGGGGTAAGAATGAGCAGTTCTTC. Its translation is CAISVPGGKNEQFF. The rearrangement links TRBV10-3 to TRBJ2-1, with TRBD1 matching 7 bases. Looked up from germline, CDR1 is ENHRY and CDR2 is SYGVKD. V shed 4 bases and J 7 bases; nucleotides not matched to a gene: 7. The CDR3 is 14 residues long.

The gene calls are TRBV14 and TRBJ2-3, with D unclear. Germline V gene data show CDR1 as SGHDN and CDR2 as FVKESK. V was cut by 4 bases and J by 0 bases, with 14 bases left in between. This CDR3 spans 16 amino acids. The CDR3 DNA reads TGTGCCAGCAGCCGGCGGCTAGACCCTAGCACAGATACGCAGTATTTT. Its protein product is CASSRRLDPSTDTQYF.

The rearrangement uses TRBV6-5 and TRBJ1-1; perhaps TRBD1 as D (6 bases). V dropped 6 bases and J dropped 1 base, with 15 bases sitting between them. Germline V gives CDR1 MNHEY, CDR2 SVGAGI. This CDR3 region has 15 residues. The CDR3 reads CASRPQGNGNTEAFF. As DNA, the CDR3 is TGTGCCAGCAGGCCACAGGGAAATGGGAACACTGAAGCTTTCTTT.

This chain uses TRBV6-5 with TRBJ2-7, with 8 positions matching TRBD2. Germline V CDR1 and CDR2: MNHEY, SVGAGI. This CDR3 comprises 14 residues. The V segment lost 5 bases and the J segment 5 bases; nucleotides outside the gene matches: 8. CDR3 coding DNA: TGTGCCAGCAGTCCTAGCGGGCCGTTTCACGAGCAGTACTTC. Encoded protein: CASSPSGPFHEQYF.

The chain combines TRBV6-1 with TRBJ1-2, with a possible D match to TRBD1 (5 bases). Germline V CDR1 and CDR2: MNHNS, SASEGT. Between the trimmed V and J ends, which lost 10 bases and 1 base, there was a span of 16 bases. The CDR3 extends over 14 amino acids. Here the CDR3 reads CATKGWGGNYGYTF. The CDR3 DNA sequence: TGTGCCACCAAGGGTTGGGGGGGTAACTATGGCTACACCTTC.

The V and J genes are TRBV19 and TRBJ1-4; D ambiguous. Between the trimmed V and J ends, which lost 5 bases and 1 base, there was a span of 8 bases. The CDR3 contains 14 residues. CDR1 LNHDA and CDR2 SQIVND come from the germline V gene (reference sequence). The CDR3 is CASSSPGTNEKLFF. DNA for the CDR3: TGTGCCAGTAGTTCCCCGGGAACTAATGAAAAACTGTTTTTT. The full variable domain, in which reference TRBV19 and TRBJ1-4 provide the parts outside the CDR3, is DGGITQSPKYLFRKEGQNVTLSCEQNLNHDAMYWYRQDPGQGLRLIYYSQIVNDFQKGDIAEGYSVSREKKESFPLTVTSAQKNPTAFYLCASSSPGTNEKLFFGSGTQLSVL.

This chain joins TRBV7-2 and TRBJ2-7; TRBD1 aligns across 10 bases. Losses at the gene ends were 0 bases for V and 4 bases for J; bases not matched to a gene: 9. The CDR3 is 17 residues long. Per the germline V gene, CDR1 is SGHTA and CDR2 is FQGNSA. The CDR3: CASSLAPPGQGIYEQYF. The CDR3 nucleotides are TGTGCCAGCAGCTTAGCCCCGCCGGGACAGGGGATATACGAGCAGTACTTC.

The chain is built from TRBV4-1 and TRBJ2-5, with 8 positions matching TRBD1. The J segment lost 2 bases and the V segment lost 4 bases, leaving 0 bases of the junction unmatched. Germline CDR1 and CDR2: MGHRA and YSYEKL. The CDR3 totals 13 residues. Here the CDR3 DNA reads TGCGCCAGCAGCCGGACAGGGCAAGAGACCCAGTACTTC. This codes for CASSRTGQETQYF.

V usage is TRBV28 and J usage is TRBJ2-7; 11 bases match TRBD1. CDR1 MDHEN and CDR2 SYDVKM come from the germline V gene. This CDR3 region has 15 residues. Trimming at V came to 6 bases and at J to 4 bases, leaving 8 bases not matched to a gene. CDR3 DNA: TGTGCCAGCAGACAGGGGACAGGGGGAGGTTACGAGCAGTACTTC. Amino acids: CASRQGTGGGYEQYF.

The chain recombines TRBV19 with TRBJ2-2; D unclear. The CDR3 covers 13 residues. Trimming removed 7 bases from V and 2 bases from J, with 8 bases in between. Germline loops: CDR1 LNHDA, CDR2 SQIVND (reference sequence). CDR3 in amino acids: CASIGHNTGELFF. CDR3 coding DNA: TGTGCCAGTATCGGGCATAACACCGGGGAGCTGTTTTTT.

V and J are TRBV7-8 and TRBJ2-7, with 7 bases that match TRBD2. The V and J ends lost 5 bases and 2 bases, in that order; junction bases with no gene match: 3. The germline V gene has CDR1 SGHVS and CDR2 FQNEAQ. The CDR3 totals 13 residues. CDR3 amino acids: CASSPGLTYEQYF. In nucleotides, the CDR3 is TGTGCCAGCAGCCCGGGACTAACCTACGAGCAGTACTTC.

The rearrangement joins TRBV27 to TRBJ2-3; D remains ambiguous. Between the trimmed V and J ends, which lost 3 bases and 3 bases, there was a span of 7 bases. Germline lookup yields CDR1 MNHEY and CDR2 SMNVEV (reference sequence). The CDR3 sequence is 13 residues long. DNA of the CDR3: TGTGCCAGCAGTTTCCTAGAGACAGATACGCAGTATTTT. Residues: CASSFLETDTQYF.

The V call is TRBV27, the J call TRBJ1-2; D call uncertain. The germline V and J ends were trimmed by 6 bases and 5 bases, with 13 bases remaining between them. The CDR3 extends over 13 amino acids. CDR1 is MNHEY and CDR2 is SMNVEV in the germline V gene (reference sequence). CDR3 DNA sequence: TGTGCCAGCAGGGCATGGGTTGGATATGGCTACACCTTC. It specifies CASRAWVGYGYTF.

The genes are TRBV19 and TRBJ2-5; no definite D call. Germline V gene data show CDR1 as LNHDA and CDR2 as SQIVND (reference sequence). V shed 5 bases and J shed 2 bases, with 9 bases lying between them. The CDR3 extends over 13 amino acids. The CDR3 sequence is CASSPGPQETQYF. The CDR3 DNA sequence: TGTGCCAGTAGTCCCGGGCCTCAAGAGACCCAGTACTTC.

V and J are TRBV19 and TRBJ1-3; D remains ambiguous. Germline-derived CDR1 and CDR2 are LNHDA and SQIVND (reference sequence). The CDR3 is made up of 14 amino acids. The V end was cut by 3 bases, the J end by 0 bases, with 6 bases between. As DNA, the CDR3 is TGTGCCAGTAGTATGACACACTCTGGAAACACCATATATTTT. Its translation is CASSMTHSGNTIYF.

This clone was seen only once. The rearrangement links TRBV19 to TRBJ2-5; D ambiguous. The CDR3 loop spans 15 amino acids. Trimming stripped 4 bases from V and 5 bases from J, with 17 bases between. Germline V gene sequence: CDR1 LNHDA, CDR2 SQIVND (reference sequence). CDR3 protein: CASSTLHRAGETQYF. CDR3 nucleotides: TGTGCCAGTAGTACTCTTCATCGGGCTGGGGAGACCCAGTACTTC.

The chain uses TRBV19 and TRBJ2-5; D perhaps matches TRBD1 (6 bases). Germline V lookup: CDR1 LNHDA, CDR2 SQIVND (reference sequence). The V end lost 5 bases, the J end lost 4 bases, and 11 bases lay between the germline ends. The CDR3 contains 13 residues. The CDR3 bases are TGTGCCAGTAGTCCAGGGGCAGGAGAGACCCAGTACTTC. It yields the protein CASSPGAGETQYF.